One and the same sample provided the 29 T cell receptor beta chains below, sequenced in a study of blood T cell repertoires in COVID-19. Generated by immunoSEQ multiplex PCR, the TCRdb table keeps only in-frame clones and is missing some. The table records about 27,000 clones, over 75% of them present only once. The sequencing sample was made of peripheral blood. The receptors shown here come from a human donor with active COVID-19. The donor label of this sample is uncertain.

J is TRBJ2-7 and V is TRBV3-1 (or the pseudogene TRBV3-2), with TRBD2 matching 8 bases. With 4 bases clipped from V and 0 bases from J, the junction kept 8 bases outside the gene matches. CDR3 size: 16 residues. Germline CDR1 reads LGHDT; CDR2 reads YNNKEL (reference sequence). The CDR3 loop is CASSLGLAAPSYEQYF. The DNA of the CDR3 is TGTGCCAGCAGCCTCGGACTAGCTGCCCCCTCCTACGAGCAGTACTTC.

This clone was seen a single time. The chain has TRBV7-3 and TRBJ2-7; 7 nucleotides line up with TRBD1. In germline, CDR1 is SGHTA, CDR2 FQGTGA. The J segment lost 3 bases and the V segment lost 2 bases, leaving 1 base of the junction unmatched. CDR3 length: 13 amino acids. CDR3 bases: TGTGCCAGCAGCTTATCAGGGGGCTACGAGCAGTACTTC. This gives the protein CASSLSGGYEQYF.

V is TRBV5-1 and J is TRBJ1-2; TRBD1 is a possible D gene (6 bases). Germline CDR1 is SGHRS and CDR2 is YFSETQ. The CDR3 spans 15 residues. Trimming removed 0 bases at V and 5 bases at J, with 14 bases between. This CDR3 is CASSLAAGGGYGYTF. Here the CDR3 DNA reads TGCGCCAGCAGCTTGGCCGCGGGGGGCGGATATGGCTACACCTTC.

J is TRBJ2-3 and V is TRBV9; 15 bases match TRBD2. The CDR3 totals 18 residues. The germline CDR1 and CDR2 sequences are SGDLS and YYNGEE. V shed 4 bases, J shed 4 bases, and the junction held 10 bases outside the gene matches. The CDR3 reads CASSIGLAGGPLADTQYF. For the CDR3, the DNA is TGTGCCAGCAGCATCGGACTAGCGGGGGGGCCTTTGGCAGATACGCAGTATTTT.

The chain recombines TRBV10-3 with TRBJ2-7; TRBD1 matches at 10 bases. CDR1 ENHRY and CDR2 SYGVKD come from the germline V gene. This CDR3 contains 13 residues. V lost 8 bases and J lost 5; bases outside the gene matches: 6. CDR3 DNA: TGTGCCATCCTAGGACAGGGGGAAAACGAGCAGTACTTC. This sequence encodes CAILGQGENEQYF.

The chain carries TRBV18 and TRBJ2-7, with TRBD1 matching 12 bases. This CDR3 comprises 16 residues. J gave up 5 bases and V 2 bases, and 7 bases lay outside the gene matches. Germline V gives CDR1 KGHSH, CDR2 LQKENI. CDR3 region: CASSPGTGGASNEQYF. DNA of the CDR3: TGTGCCAGCTCACCAGGGACAGGGGGCGCGAGCAACGAGCAGTACTTC.

This chain links TRBV21-1 with TRBJ2-1; the DNA was not compared with TRBD2, the D call given in the table. TRBV21-1 is labeled a pseudogene. CDR3 length: 12 amino acids. The CDR3: CASSTSYNEQFF. In nucleotides, the CDR3 is TGTGCCAGCAGCACTTCCTACAATGAGCAGTTCTTC.

The chain recombines TRBV12-3 or TRBV12-4 with TRBJ2-3, with a possible D match to TRBD1 (6 bases). Between the trimmed V and J ends, which lost 2 bases and 5 bases, there was a span of 8 bases. This CDR3 spans 13 amino acids. CDR3 amino acids: CASSLLRGDTQYF. The CDR3 DNA is TGTGCCAGCAGTTTACTCAGGGGAGATACGCAGTATTTT.

The chain has TRBV20-1 and TRBJ2-2, with 7 bases identical to TRBD1. Germline CDR1 DFQATT, CDR2 SNEGSKA (reference sequence). V trimming: 3 bases; J trimming: 5 bases; junction bases outside the gene matches: 6. The CDR3 totals 14 residues. CDR3 protein: CSASLGQRTGELFF. The DNA of the CDR3 is TGCAGTGCTAGTCTGGGACAGAGGACCGGGGAGCTGTTTTTT.

The chain is built from TRBV12-5 and TRBJ1-5; 8 bases fit TRBD1. CDR3 length: 14 amino acids. With 6 bases clipped from V and 7 bases from J, the junction kept 8 bases outside the gene matches. Germline V lookup: CDR1 LGHNT, CDR2 FRNRAP. CDR3: CASGSGQGDQPQHF. In nucleotides, the CDR3 is TGTGCTAGTGGCAGTGGACAGGGCGACCAGCCCCAGCATTTT.

The genes are TRBV24-1 and TRBJ2-2, with TRBD1 matching 8 bases. Germline loops: CDR1 KGHDR, CDR2 SFDVKD. CDR3 size: 16 residues. Trimming removed 2 bases from V and 5 bases from J; junction bases left unmatched: 6. The CDR3 sequence: CATSDYDRGGTGELFF. In DNA, the CDR3 is TGTGCCACCAGTGATTATGACAGGGGAGGAACCGGGGAGCTGTTTTTT.

The chain has TRBV7-9 and TRBJ2-1; TRBD2 matches at 9 bases. Losses at the gene ends were 6 bases for V and 5 bases for J; bases not matched to a gene: 8. CDR3 length: 15 residues. From germline, CDR1 is SEHNR and CDR2 FQNEAQ (reference sequence). The CDR3 sequence is CASRTSGGENNEQFF. In DNA form, the CDR3 reads TGTGCCAGCAGGACTAGCGGTGGGGAGAACAATGAGCAGTTCTTC.

This clone occurred once. The chain recombines TRBV2 with TRBJ2-2; unclear D gene. The germline V and J ends were trimmed by 3 bases and 6 bases, with 8 bases remaining between them. The CDR3 sequence is 13 residues long. CDR1 SNHLY and CDR2 FYNNEI come from the germline V gene. The CDR3 sequence is CASSERLAGELFF. DNA of the CDR3: TGTGCCAGCAGTGAGAGACTGGCCGGGGAGCTGTTTTTT.

The chain combines TRBV5-8 with TRBJ2-1; D is uncertain. Trimming removed 2 bases at V and 4 bases at J, with 13 bases between. The CDR3 has 15 residues. Germline loops: CDR1 SGHTS, CDR2 YDEGEE. CDR3 region: CASSFVLVVYNEQFF. CDR3 DNA: TGTGCCAGCAGCTTTGTCCTGGTAGTTTACAATGAGCAGTTCTTC. Full variable domain (outside the CDR3, taken from reference TRBV5-8 and TRBJ2-1): EAGVTQSPTHLIKTRGQQATLRCSPISGHTSVYWYQQALGLGLQFLLWYDEGEERNRGNFPPRFSGRQFPNYSSELNVNALELEDSALYLCASSFVLVVYNEQFFGPGTRLTVL.

J is TRBJ2-7 and V is TRBV4-2, with 7 nucleotides matching TRBD2. Germline loops: CDR1 LGHNA, CDR2 YNFKEQ. The CDR3 is 15 residues long. Trimming cost V 2 bases and J 0 bases; bases outside gene matches: 4. CDR3 coding DNA: TGTGCCAGCAGCCAACTAGCGGAAGCCTCCTACGAGCAGTACTTC. It codes for CASSQLAEASYEQYF.

This clone was recorded only once. The V call is TRBV28, the J call TRBJ2-1, with TRBD2 matching over 9 bases. Trimming took 7 bases from V and 2 from J; bases not matched to a gene: 3. From germline, CDR1 is MDHEN and CDR2 SYDVKM. This CDR3 has 14 amino acids. The CDR3 sequence is CASTAGGTYNEQFF. The CDR3 region has the DNA TGTGCCAGCACCGCGGGAGGGACCTACAATGAGCAGTTCTTC.

This clone has just a few counts. This rearrangement joins TRBV4-2 to TRBJ2-2; D may be TRBD1 (5 bases). The germline gives CDR1 LGHNA, CDR2 YNFKEQ. Trimming removed 0 bases from V and 4 bases from J, with 6 bases in between. This CDR3 spans 14 amino acids. CDR3 loop: CASSQEGLTGELFF. The CDR3 DNA reads TGTGCCAGCAGCCAAGAGGGGCTCACCGGGGAGCTGTTTTTT.

This sequence joins TRBV3-1 (or the pseudogene TRBV3-2) and TRBJ2-1, with TRBD1 as a possible D gene (5 bases). V gave up 4 bases and J gave up 2 bases, with 21 bases separating them. This CDR3 spans 18 amino acids. The V gene's germline CDR1 is LGHDT and CDR2 YNNKEL (reference sequence). CDR3 nucleotides: TGTGCCAGCAGCCGGTGCGCGTTGACAGCTTCCCCCTACAATGAGCAGTTCTTC. As protein: CASSRCALTASPYNEQFF.

V gene TRBV29-1 combines with J gene TRBJ2-3, with D possibly being TRBD2 (5 bases). The CDR3 has 12 amino acids. CDR1 SQVTM and CDR2 ANQGSEA come from the germline V gene. The V end was cut by 4 bases, the J end by 3 bases, with 8 bases between. CDR3 bases: TGCAGCGTTGCCGGCGGGACAGATACGCAGTATTTT. This gives the protein CSVAGGTDTQYF.

This chain joins TRBV4-2 and TRBJ2-3; D ambiguous. Per the germline V gene, CDR1 is LGHNA and CDR2 is YNFKEQ. Trimming took 4 bases from V and 2 from J, leaving 16 bases between them. The CDR3 spans 16 residues. This chain's CDR3 is CASSPAAGGATDTQYF. CDR3 nucleotide sequence: TGTGCCAGCAGCCCCGCTGCTGGCGGTGCCACAGATACGCAGTATTTT.

The chain recombines TRBV15 with TRBJ1-1, with TRBD1 as a possible D gene (6 bases). CDR3 length equals 14 residues. V lost 0 bases and J 4 bases, leaving 9 bases between the germline ends. CDR1 and CDR2 from the germline V gene are LNHNV and YYDKDF (reference sequence). The CDR3 region has the DNA TGTGCCACCAGCAGAGATCGAGGGGGCACTGAAGCTTTCTTT. As protein: CATSRDRGGTEAFF.

This clone was picked up one time. CDR3 sequence reads: CAAHKGPEQFF. CDR3 in DNA: TGTGCCGCCCACAAGGGGCCTGAGCAGTTCTTC. V gene TRBV30 combines with J gene TRBJ2-1, with a possible D match to TRBD1 (5 bases). Trimming removed 8 bases from V and 9 bases from J, with 14 bases in between. Germline V lookup: CDR1 GTSNPN, CDR2 SVGIG (reference sequence). This CDR3 has 11 amino acids.

The chain has TRBV19 and TRBJ2-2; 8 bases are a match to TRBD2. CDR3 length equals 15 residues. Trimming removed 1 base from V and 4 bases from J; junction bases left unmatched: 2. Per germline, CDR1 LNHDA and CDR2 SQIVND (reference sequence). The CDR3 loop is CASSIVAGGTGELFF. The CDR3 bases are TGTGCCAGTAGTATAGTGGCGGGGGGCACCGGGGAGCTGTTTTTT.

The V and J genes are TRBV5-1 and TRBJ2-3; tentative D call: TRBD2 (5 bases). V dropped 3 bases and J dropped 1 base, with 12 bases sitting between them. CDR1 is SGHRS and CDR2 is YFSETQ in the germline V gene. The CDR3 runs 15 residues. CDR3 nucleotide sequence: TGCGCCAGCAGCTCGAGGGCCCGGGGCACAGATACGCAGTATTTT. Translation: CASSSRARGTDTQYF.

This clone occurred once. The chain carries TRBV7-2 and TRBJ2-7; 9 bases are shared with TRBD2. The germline V gene has CDR1 SGHTA and CDR2 FQGNSA. This CDR3 region has 14 residues. V lost 3 bases, J lost 6 bases, and 6 bases stayed unmatched. The CDR3 is CASSLAGGLPEQYF. In DNA form, the CDR3 reads TGTGCCAGCAGCTTGGCGGGGGGGCTTCCCGAGCAGTACTTC.

J is TRBJ2-1 and V is TRBV5-4; 9 bases agree with TRBD2. There are 15 residues in the CDR3. Germline assignment: CDR1 SGHNT and CDR2 YYREEE (reference sequence). Germline trimming cut 1 base from V and 1 base from J; bases unmatched to any gene: 0. The CDR3 reads CASSLTSGSYNEQFF. The CDR3 region has the DNA TGTGCCAGCAGCTTGACTAGCGGGTCCTACAATGAGCAGTTCTTC. Using reference TRBV5-4 and TRBJ2-1 for the parts outside the CDR3, the full variable domain is ETGVTQSPTHLIKTRGQQVTLRCSSQSGHNTVSWYQQALGQGPQFIFQYYREEENGRGNFPPRFSGLQFPNYSSELNVNALELDDSALYLCASSLTSGSYNEQFFGPGTRLTVL.

This chain joins TRBV5-1 and TRBJ2-5; 7 bases are a match to TRBD2. CDR1 is SGHRS and CDR2 is YFSETQ in the germline V gene. V gave up 0 bases and J gave up 4 bases; unmatched junction bases: 6. This CDR3 has 15 amino acids. The CDR3 DNA reads TGCGCCAGCAGCTTGGCCGGGGCGGGAGCAGAGACCCAGTACTTC. Amino acid sequence: CASSLAGAGAETQYF.

This clone was detected once. The V and J genes are TRBV30 and TRBJ1-1, with D unresolved. The length of the CDR3 is 10 residues. Germline CDR1 reads GTSNPN; CDR2 reads SVGIG (reference sequence). Trimming removed 3 bases at V and 9 bases at J, with 8 bases between. For the CDR3, the DNA is TGTGCCTGGAGCCGACTGAAAGCTTTCTTT. As protein: CAWSRLKAFF. The entire variable domain, with the rest obtained from reference TRBV30 and TRBJ1-1, is as follows: SQTIHQWPATLVQPVGSPLSLECTVEGTSNPNLYWYRQAAGRGLQLLFYSVGIGQISSEVPQNLSASRPQDRQFILSSKKLLLSDSGFYLCAWSRLKAFFGQGTRLTVV.

V gene TRBV10-3 combines with J gene TRBJ2-7; TRBD1 matches 7 bases. CDR1 ENHRY and CDR2 SYGVKD come from the germline V gene. The CDR3 is 12 residues long. V lost 7 bases to trimming and J lost 2 bases; unmatched junction nucleotides: 2. The CDR3 nucleotides are TGTGCCATCACAACAGGGGCCTACGAGCAGTACTTC. This codes for CAITTGAYEQYF.